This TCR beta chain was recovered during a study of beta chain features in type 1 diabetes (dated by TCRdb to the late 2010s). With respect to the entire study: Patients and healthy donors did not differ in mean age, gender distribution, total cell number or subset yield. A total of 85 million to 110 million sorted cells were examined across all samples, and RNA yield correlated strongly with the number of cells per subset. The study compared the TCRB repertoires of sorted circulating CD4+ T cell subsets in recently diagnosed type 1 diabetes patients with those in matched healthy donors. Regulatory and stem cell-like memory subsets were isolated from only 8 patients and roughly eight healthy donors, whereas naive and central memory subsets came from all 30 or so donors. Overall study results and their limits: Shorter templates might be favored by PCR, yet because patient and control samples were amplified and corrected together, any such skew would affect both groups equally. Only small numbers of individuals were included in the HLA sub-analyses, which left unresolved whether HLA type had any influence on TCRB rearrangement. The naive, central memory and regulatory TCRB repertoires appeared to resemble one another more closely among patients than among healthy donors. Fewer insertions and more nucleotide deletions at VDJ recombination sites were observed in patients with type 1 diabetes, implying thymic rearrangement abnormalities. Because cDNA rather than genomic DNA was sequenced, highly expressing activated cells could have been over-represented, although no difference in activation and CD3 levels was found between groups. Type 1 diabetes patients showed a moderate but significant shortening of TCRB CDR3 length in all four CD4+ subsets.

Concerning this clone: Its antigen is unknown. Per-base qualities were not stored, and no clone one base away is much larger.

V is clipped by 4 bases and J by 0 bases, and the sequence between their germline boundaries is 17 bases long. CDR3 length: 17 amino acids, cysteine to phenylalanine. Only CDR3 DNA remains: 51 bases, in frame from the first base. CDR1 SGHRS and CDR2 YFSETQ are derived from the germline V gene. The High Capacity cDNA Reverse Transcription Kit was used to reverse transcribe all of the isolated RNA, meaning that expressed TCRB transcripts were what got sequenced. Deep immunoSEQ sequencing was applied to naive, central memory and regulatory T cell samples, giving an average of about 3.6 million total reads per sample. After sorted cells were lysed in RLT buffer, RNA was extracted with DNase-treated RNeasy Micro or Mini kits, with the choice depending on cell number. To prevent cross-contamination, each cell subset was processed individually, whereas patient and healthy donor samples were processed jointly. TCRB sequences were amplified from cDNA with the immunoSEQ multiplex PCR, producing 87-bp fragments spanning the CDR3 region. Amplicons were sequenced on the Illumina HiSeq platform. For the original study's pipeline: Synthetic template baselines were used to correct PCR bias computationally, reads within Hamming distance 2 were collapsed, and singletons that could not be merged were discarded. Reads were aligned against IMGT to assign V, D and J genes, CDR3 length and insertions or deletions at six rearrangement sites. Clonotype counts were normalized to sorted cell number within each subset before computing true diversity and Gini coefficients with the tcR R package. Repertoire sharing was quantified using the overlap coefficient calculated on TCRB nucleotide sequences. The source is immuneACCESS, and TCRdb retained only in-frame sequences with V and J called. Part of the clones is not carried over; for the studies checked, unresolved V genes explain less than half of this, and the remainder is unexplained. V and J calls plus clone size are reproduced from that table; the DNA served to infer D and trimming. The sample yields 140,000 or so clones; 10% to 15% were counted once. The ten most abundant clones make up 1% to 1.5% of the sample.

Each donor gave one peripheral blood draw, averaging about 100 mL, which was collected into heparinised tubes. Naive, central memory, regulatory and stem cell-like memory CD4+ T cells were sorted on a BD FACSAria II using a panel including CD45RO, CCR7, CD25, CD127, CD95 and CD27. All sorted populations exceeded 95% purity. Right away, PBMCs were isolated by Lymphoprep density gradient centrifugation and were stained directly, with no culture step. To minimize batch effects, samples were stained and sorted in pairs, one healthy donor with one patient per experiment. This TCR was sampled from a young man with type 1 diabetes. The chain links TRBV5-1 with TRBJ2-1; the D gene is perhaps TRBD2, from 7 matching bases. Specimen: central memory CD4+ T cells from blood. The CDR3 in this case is CASSAQPGGDSYNEQFF. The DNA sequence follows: TGCGCCAGCAGCGCGCAACCGGGGGGCGACTCCTACAATGAGCAGTTCTTC.